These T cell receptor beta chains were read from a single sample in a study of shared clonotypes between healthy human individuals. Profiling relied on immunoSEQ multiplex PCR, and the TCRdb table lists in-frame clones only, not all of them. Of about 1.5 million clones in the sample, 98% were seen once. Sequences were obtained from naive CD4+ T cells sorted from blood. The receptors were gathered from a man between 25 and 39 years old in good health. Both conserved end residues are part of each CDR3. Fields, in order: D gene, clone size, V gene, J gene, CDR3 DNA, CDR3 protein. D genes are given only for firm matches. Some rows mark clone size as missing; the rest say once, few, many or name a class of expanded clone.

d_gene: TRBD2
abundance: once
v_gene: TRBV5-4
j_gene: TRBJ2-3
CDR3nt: TGTGCCAGCAGCGTCAAGACTAGCGGGAGTACCCCAGATACGCAGTATTTT
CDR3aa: CASSVKTSGSTPDTQYF

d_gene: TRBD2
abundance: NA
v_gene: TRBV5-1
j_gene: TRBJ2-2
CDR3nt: TGCGCCAGCAGCTTGGCCGGACTAGCGGGCTCGAACACCGGGGAGCTGTTTTTT
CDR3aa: CASSLAGLAGSNTGELFF

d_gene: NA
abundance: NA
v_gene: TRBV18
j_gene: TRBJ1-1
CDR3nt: TGTGCCAGCTCACCACTGGGCGGGGAGAAAGCTTTCTTT
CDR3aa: CASSPLGGEKAFF

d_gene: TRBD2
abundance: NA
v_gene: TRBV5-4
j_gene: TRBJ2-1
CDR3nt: TGTGCCAGCAGCACACCTAGCGGGAGGGCGAGTGAGCAGTTCTTC
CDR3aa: CASSTPSGRASEQFF

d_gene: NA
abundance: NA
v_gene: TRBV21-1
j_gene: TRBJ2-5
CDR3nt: TGTGCCAGCAGCAAAGGCCCCCGGGCCCAGTACTTC
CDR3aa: CASSKGPRAQYF

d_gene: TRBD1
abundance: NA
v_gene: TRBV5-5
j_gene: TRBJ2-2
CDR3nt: TGTGCCAGCCGAAACTACGACAGGGGCACCGGGGAGCTGTTTTTT
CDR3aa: CASRNYDRGTGELFF

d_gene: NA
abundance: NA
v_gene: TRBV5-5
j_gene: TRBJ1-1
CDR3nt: TGTGCCAGCAGCTTGGTTATGGTACACACTGAAGCTTTCTTT
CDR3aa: CASSLVMVHTEAFF

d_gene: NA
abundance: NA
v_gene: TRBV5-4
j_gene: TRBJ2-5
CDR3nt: TGTGCCAGCAGCCCACCAACCCAAGAGACCCAGTACTTC
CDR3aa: CASSPPTQETQYF

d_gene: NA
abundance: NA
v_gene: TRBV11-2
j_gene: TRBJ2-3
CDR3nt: TGTGCCAGCAGCTTAGGACGTCTTGGGGCGAGCACAGATACGCAGTATTTT
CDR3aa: CASSLGRLGASTDTQYF

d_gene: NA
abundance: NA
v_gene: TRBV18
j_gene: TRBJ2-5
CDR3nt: TGTGCCAGCTCACCATTGAAAGGGGTGGGAGAGACCCAGTACTTC
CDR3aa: CASSPLKGVGETQYF

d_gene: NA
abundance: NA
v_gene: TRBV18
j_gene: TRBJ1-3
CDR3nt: TGTGCCAGCTCACCAGCCGGGATGAGGGGAAACACCATATATTTT
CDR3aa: CASSPAGMRGNTIYF

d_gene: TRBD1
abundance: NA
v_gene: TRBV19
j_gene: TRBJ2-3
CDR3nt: TGTGCCAGTAGAATTAGACAGGGGGCGACGGATACGCAGTATTTT
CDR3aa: CASRIRQGATDTQYF

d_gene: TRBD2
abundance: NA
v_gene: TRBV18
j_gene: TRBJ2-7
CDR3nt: TGTGCCAGCTCACCACCCCGACTAGCGGACTCCTACGAGCAGTACTTC
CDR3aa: CASSPPRLADSYEQYF

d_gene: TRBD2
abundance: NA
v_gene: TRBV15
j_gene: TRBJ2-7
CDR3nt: TGTGCCACCAGCAGAGATGTGATGAAAGGGACTAGCGGGACTTACGAGCAGTACTTC
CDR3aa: CATSRDVMKGTSGTYEQYF

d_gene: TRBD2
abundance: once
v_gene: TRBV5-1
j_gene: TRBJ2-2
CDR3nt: TGCGCCAGCAGCTTGGGGACTAGCGGGAGGATTGTCACCGGGGAGCTGTTTTTT
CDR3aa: CASSLGTSGRIVTGELFF

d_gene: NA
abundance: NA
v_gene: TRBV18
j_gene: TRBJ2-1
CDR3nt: TGTGCCAGCTCACTAGGGGCAGGGCGGAGTGAGCAGTTCTTC
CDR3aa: CASSLGAGRSEQFF

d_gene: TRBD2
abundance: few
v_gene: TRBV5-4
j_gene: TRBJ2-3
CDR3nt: TGTGCCAGCAGCTTGGCTAGCGGGAGCACAGATACGCAGTATTTT
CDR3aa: CASSLASGSTDTQYF

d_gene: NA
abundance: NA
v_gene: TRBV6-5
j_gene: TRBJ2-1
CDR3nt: TGTGCCAGCAGTTATACCTCCTACAATGAGCAGTTCTTC
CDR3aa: CASSYTSYNEQFF

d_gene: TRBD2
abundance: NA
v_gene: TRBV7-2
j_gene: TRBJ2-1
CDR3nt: TGTGCCAGCAGCCCTCGGGGGGTACCATCCTACAATGAGCAGTTCTTC
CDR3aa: CASSPRGVPSYNEQFF

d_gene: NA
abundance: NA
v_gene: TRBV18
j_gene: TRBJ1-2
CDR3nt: TGTGCCAGCTCACCACCAGGCCGAGGGTATGGCTACACCTTC
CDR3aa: CASSPPGRGYGYTF

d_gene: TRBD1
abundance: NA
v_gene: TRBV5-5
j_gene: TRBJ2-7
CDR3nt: TGTGCCAGCAGTTCAACCGGGACAGGGAGACTGGAGCAGTACTTC
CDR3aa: CASSSTGTGRLEQYF

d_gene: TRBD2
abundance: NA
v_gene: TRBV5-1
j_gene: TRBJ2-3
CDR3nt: TGCGCCAGCAGCGGTAGCGGGAGTGATGGGGATACGCAGTATTTT
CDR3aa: CASSGSGSDGDTQYF

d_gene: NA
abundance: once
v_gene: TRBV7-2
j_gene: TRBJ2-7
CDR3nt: TGTGCCAGCAGCTTAGCTGTCGGGGGCTACGAGCAGTACTTC
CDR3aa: CASSLAVGGYEQYF

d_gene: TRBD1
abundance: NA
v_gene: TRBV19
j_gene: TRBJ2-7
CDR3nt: TGTGCCAGTAGTTCGTACCGGGACAGGGCCTACGAGCAGTACTTC
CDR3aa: CASSSYRDRAYEQYF

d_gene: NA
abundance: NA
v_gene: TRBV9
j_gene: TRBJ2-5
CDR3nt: TGTGCCAGCAGCGTAGGATACAGTGATCATTTGGAGACCCAGTACTTC
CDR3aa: CASSVGYSDHLETQYF

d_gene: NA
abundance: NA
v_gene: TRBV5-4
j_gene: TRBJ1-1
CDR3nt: TGTGCCAGCAGCTTGGTTCCAGGGACCACTGAAGCTTTCTTT
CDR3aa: CASSLVPGTTEAFF

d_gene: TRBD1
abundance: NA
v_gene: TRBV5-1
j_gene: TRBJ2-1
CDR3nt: TGCGCCAGCAGCTTGGGCGGACAGGGGGCGACCAAAGTCTACAATGAGCAGTTCTTC
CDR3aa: CASSLGGQGATKVYNEQFF

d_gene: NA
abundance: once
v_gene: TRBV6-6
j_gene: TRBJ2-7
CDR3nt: TGTGCCAGCAGCAGCCTCGGGGGCTACGAGCAGTACTTC
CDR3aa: CASSSLGGYEQYF

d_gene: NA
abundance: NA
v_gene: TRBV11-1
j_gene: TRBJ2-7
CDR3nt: TGTGCCAGCAGCTTAAGACAGGCTTCCTACGAGCAGTACTTC
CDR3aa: CASSLRQASYEQYF

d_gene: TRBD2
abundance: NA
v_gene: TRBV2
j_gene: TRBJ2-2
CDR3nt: TGTGGGTCTAGCGACCTGGGGGGGACCGGGGAGCTGTTTTTT
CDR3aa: CGSSDLGGTGELFF

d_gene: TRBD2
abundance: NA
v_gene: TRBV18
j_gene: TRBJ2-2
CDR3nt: TGTGCCAGCTCACGAGGACTAGCGGACCTCACCGGGGAGCTGTTTTTT
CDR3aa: CASSRGLADLTGELFF

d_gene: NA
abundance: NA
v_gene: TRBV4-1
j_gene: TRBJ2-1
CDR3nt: TGCGCCAGCAGCCAAGTAGGCAGGGTGAATGAGCAGTTCTTC
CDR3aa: CASSQVGRVNEQFF

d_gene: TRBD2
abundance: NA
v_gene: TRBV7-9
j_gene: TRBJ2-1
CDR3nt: TGTGCCAGCAGCTTACGTGCGGGAGGGAACAATGAGCAGTTCTTC
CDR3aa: CASSLRAGGNNEQFF

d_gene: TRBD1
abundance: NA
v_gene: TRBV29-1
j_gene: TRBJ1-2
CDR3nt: TGCAGCGTCAGACAGGGGGACTATGGCTACACCTTC
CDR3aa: CSVRQGDYGYTF

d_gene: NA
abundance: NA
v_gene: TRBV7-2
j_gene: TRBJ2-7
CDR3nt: TGTGCCAGCAGCTTAGCGCGGGTAGGGTTCGAGCAGTACTTC
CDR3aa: CASSLARVGFEQYF

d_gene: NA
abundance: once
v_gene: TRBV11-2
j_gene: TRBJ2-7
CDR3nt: TGTGCCAGCAGCTTAGCGCGACTTAACTACGAGCAGTACTTC
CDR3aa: CASSLARLNYEQYF

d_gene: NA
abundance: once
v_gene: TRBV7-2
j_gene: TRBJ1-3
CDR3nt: TGTGCCAGCAGCTCCCGACACTCGCCAGGAAACACCATATATTTT
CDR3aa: CASSSRHSPGNTIYF

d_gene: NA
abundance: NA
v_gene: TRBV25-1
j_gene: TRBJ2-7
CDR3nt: TGTGCCAGCAGTGGTCGGGTGGGGGGAGACAGACGTTTCTTC
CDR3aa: CASSGRVGGDRRFF

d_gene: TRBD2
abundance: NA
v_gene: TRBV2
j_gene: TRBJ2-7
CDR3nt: TGTGCCAGCAGTGCGAGGCGGGAGGGGTACGAGCAGTACTTC
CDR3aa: CASSARREGYEQYF

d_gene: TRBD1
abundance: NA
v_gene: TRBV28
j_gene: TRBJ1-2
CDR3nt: TGTGCCAGCAGTGGGGACAGGGACGCTGGCTACACCTTC
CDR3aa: CASSGDRDAGYTF

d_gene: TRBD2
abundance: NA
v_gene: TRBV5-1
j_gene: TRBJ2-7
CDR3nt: TGCGCCAGCAGCTTAGGGACTAGCGGGAGATGGGCCTACGAGCAGTACTTC
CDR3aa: CASSLGTSGRWAYEQYF

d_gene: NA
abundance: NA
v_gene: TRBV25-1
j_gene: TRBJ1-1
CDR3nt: TGTGCCAGCAGGACAGTGGGGAACACTGAAGCTTTCTTT
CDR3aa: CASRTVGNTEAFF

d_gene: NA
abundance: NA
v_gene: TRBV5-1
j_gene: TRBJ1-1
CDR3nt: TGCGCCAGCGGCCCGGGGGGAGGCACTGAAGCTTTCTTT
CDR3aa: CASGPGGGTEAFF

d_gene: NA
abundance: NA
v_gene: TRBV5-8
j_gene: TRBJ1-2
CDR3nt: TGTGCCAGCAGACCCGGGATTTTTTTAGGCTACACCTTC
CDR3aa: CASRPGIFLGYTF

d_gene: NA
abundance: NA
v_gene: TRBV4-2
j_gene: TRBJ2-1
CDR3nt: TGTGCCAGCAGCCAAGGGCTAGCTCAATACAATGAGCAGTTCTTC
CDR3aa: CASSQGLAQYNEQFF

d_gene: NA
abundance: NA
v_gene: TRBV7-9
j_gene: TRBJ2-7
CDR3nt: TGTGCCAGCAGCACCAGCCGGGGCGCGGACCGGTCCTACGAGCAGTACTTC
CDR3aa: CASSTSRGADRSYEQYF

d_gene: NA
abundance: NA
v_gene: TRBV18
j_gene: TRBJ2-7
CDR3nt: TGTGCCAGCTCACCATCCTCGACCTACGAGCAGTACTTC
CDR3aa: CASSPSSTYEQYF

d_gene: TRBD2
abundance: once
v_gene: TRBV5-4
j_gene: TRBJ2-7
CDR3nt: TGTGCCAGCAGCCCGGAGGGCGGGAGGGCCTCCTACGAGCAGTACTTC
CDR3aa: CASSPEGGRASYEQYF

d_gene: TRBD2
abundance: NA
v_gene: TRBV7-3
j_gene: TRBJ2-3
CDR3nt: TGTGCCAGCAGCTTAGGTTTAGCGGGAGGGACAGATACGCAGTATTTT
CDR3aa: CASSLGLAGGTDTQYF

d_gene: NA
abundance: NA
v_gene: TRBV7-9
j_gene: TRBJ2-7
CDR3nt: TGTGCCAGCAGCCCCCTTGGGCAGAAGTACGAGCAGTACTTC
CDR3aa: CASSPLGQKYEQYF

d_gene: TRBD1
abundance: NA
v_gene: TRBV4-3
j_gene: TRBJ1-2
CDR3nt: TGCGCCAGCAGCCAAGGAGACAGGGGAGGCTATGGCTACACCTTC
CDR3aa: CASSQGDRGGYGYTF

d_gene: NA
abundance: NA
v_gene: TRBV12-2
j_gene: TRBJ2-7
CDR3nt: TGTGCAAGTCGCTACATCGGGAGTCGGGAATTC
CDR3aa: CASRYIGSREF

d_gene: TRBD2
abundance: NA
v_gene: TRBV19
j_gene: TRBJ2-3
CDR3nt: TGTGCCAGTAGTACTTCGACTAGCGGGAGGAAAGATACGCAGTATTTT
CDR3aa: CASSTSTSGRKDTQYF

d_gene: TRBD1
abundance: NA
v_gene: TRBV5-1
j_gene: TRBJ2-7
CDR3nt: TGCGCCAGCAGCTTGGCAGCGTCAGGGGGCGCTTCTTACGAGCAGTACTTC
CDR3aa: CASSLAASGGASYEQYF

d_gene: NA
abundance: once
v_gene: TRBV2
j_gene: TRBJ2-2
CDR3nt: TGTGCCAGCAGGGCAGGCTCATACACCGGGGAGCTGTTTTTT
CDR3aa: CASRAGSYTGELFF

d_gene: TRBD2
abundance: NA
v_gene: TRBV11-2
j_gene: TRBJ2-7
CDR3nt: TGTGCCAGCAGCTTAGATAGCGGGGGATCACCCTACGAGCAGTACTTC
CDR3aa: CASSLDSGGSPYEQYF

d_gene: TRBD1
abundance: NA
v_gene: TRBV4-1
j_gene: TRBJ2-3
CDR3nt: TGCGCCAGCAGCCAAGATGGGACAGGGTCGCAGTATTTT
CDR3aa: CASSQDGTGSQYF